The sequence of this T cell receptor beta chain was determined in a study of T cells in Graves' hyperthyroidism and ophthalmopathy. Study background: Sampling of peripheral blood happened at initial diagnosis, prior to any treatment. Whole-study results and caveats: Most clonotypes that expanded in the thyroid above 0.001 also showed up in blood.

The V and J ends lost 1 base and 1 base, in that order; junction bases with no gene match: 6. CDR3 length: 17 residues. The germline V gene encodes CDR1 SGHTA and CDR2 FQGTGA. On this clonotype itself: Its target is not known.

Amplification of TCR beta CDR3 regions used RNA as the template. TCR CDR3 underwent first-round RT-PCR with the HTBI primer set. Each CDR3 protein is one row after TCRdb ran MiXCR on the multiplex PCR reads. The sample contains 600,000 or so distinct CDR3 sequences, about 14% of which appear only once. This TCR derives from a woman younger than 35 with Graves' ophthalmopathy. Specimen: blood. This chain links TRBV7-3 with TRBJ2-2, with 7 bases identical to TRBD1. The CDR3: CASSLNSPGGNTGELFF. The CDR3 DNA sequence: TGTGCCAGCAGCTTAAATTCGCCAGGGGGGAACACCGGGGAGCTGTTTTTT.